The rows below give T cell receptor beta chains drawn from one sample of a study of cytomegalovirus exposure and HLA in healthy donors. Assay: immunoSEQ multiplex PCR; the TCRdb copy retains only in-frame clones and omits some. The sample lists about 140,000 clones; over 60% were seen once. Sequencing was done on a sample of PBMCs. These receptors originate from an older woman in good health and CMV-seronegative. Each CDR3 is given with its conserved first and last residue. The order of the fields is J gene, D gene, V gene, clone size, CDR3 protein, CDR3 DNA. The D gene is left open where the match is weak. Size values are once, few and many counts, or a class for expanded clones, and some rows have none.

J: TRBJ1-6
D: -
V: TRBV7-8
size: -
CDR3: CASSSSWRRNSPLHF
DNA: TGTGCCAGCAGCTCCTCCTGGAGGAGGAATTCACCCCTCCACTTT

J: TRBJ2-3
D: -
V: TRBV28
size: -
CDR3: CATWRGASTDTQYF
DNA: TGTGCCACTTGGCGCGGGGCGAGCACAGATACGCAGTATTTT

J: TRBJ2-3
D: -
V: TRBV27
size: -
CDR3: CASSPHFSTDTQYF
DNA: TGTGCCAGCAGTCCCCATTTTAGCACAGATACGCAGTATTTT

J: TRBJ2-5
D: -
V: TRBV18
size: -
CDR3: CASSLRPGGETQYF
DNA: TGTGCCAGCTCACTGAGGCCTGGCGGAGAGACCCAGTACTTC

J: TRBJ2-7
D: TRBD2
V: TRBV18
size: -
CDR3: CASSPGLAAYEQYF
DNA: TGTGCCAGCTCCCCGGGACTAGCAGCATACGAGCAGTACTTC

J: TRBJ1-5
D: TRBD1
V: TRBV5-6
size: few
CDR3: CASSLGQASNQPQHF
DNA: TGTGCCAGCAGCTTAGGACAGGCGTCGAATCAGCCCCAGCATTTT

J: TRBJ1-3
D: TRBD1
V: TRBV29-1
size: -
CDR3: CSVKDRGQEDRTGNTIYF
DNA: TGCAGCGTAAAGGACAGGGGGCAGGAAGATAGGACTGGAAACACCATATATTTT

J: TRBJ2-7
D: TRBD1
V: TRBV5-1
size: -
CDR3: CASSLNTGGYEQYF
DNA: TGCGCCAGCAGCTTGAATACAGGGGGCTACGAGCAGTACTTC

J: TRBJ2-1
D: -
V: TRBV6-5
size: -
CDR3: CASSPISSYNEQFF
DNA: TGTGCCAGCAGTCCCATTAGCTCCTACAATGAGCAGTTCTTC

J: TRBJ2-3
D: TRBD2
V: TRBV19
size: -
CDR3: CASSLGTSIDTQYF
DNA: TGTGCCAGTAGTTTGGGGACTAGCATAGATACGCAGTATTTT

J: TRBJ2-5
D: -
V: TRBV9
size: few
CDR3: CASSVGGAPQETQYF
DNA: TGTGCCAGCAGCGTAGGGGGCGCCCCCCAAGAGACCCAGTACTTC

J: TRBJ1-2
D: TRBD1
V: TRBV11-2
size: -
CDR3: CASSSSGGRNYGYTF
DNA: TGTGCCAGCAGCTCCTCAGGGGGTAGAAACTATGGCTACACCTTC

J: TRBJ2-2
D: TRBD2
V: TRBV7-3
size: -
CDR3: CASSKGLAVNTGELFF
DNA: TGTGCCAGCAGCAAAGGACTAGCTGTGAACACCGGGGAGCTGTTTTTT

J: TRBJ2-4
D: TRBD2
V: TRBV9
size: -
CDR3: CASSVRGGAKNIQYF
DNA: TGTGCCAGCAGCGTTCGGGGGGGGGCCAAAAACATTCAGTACTTC

J: TRBJ2-7
D: -
V: TRBV25-1
size: -
CDR3: CASSAGELTYEQYF
DNA: TGTGCCAGCAGTGCCGGGGAGTTGACCTACGAGCAGTACTTC

J: TRBJ2-5
D: TRBD2
V: TRBV2
size: few
CDR3: CASSEARGEKETQYF
DNA: TGTGCCAGCAGTGAAGCGCGGGGGGAGAAAGAGACCCAGTACTTC

J: TRBJ2-1
D: TRBD1
V: TRBV25-1
size: -
CDR3: CASSNRGPYNEQFF
DNA: TGTGCCAGCAGTAACAGGGGGCCTTACAATGAGCAGTTCTTC

J: TRBJ2-1
D: -
V: TRBV9
size: -
CDR3: CASSVETYNEQFF
DNA: TGTGCCAGCAGCGTCGAGACCTACAATGAGCAGTTCTTC

J: TRBJ2-3
D: -
V: TRBV19
size: -
CDR3: CASSTTRADTQYF
DNA: TGTGCCAGTAGTACAACCCGGGCAGATACGCAGTATTTT

J: TRBJ1-1
D: TRBD1
V: TRBV6-5
size: -
CDR3: CASSDRGGETEAFF
DNA: TGTGCCAGCAGTGACAGGGGAGGTGAGACTGAAGCTTTCTTT

J: TRBJ2-1
D: -
V: TRBV7-8
size: -
CDR3: CASSSWDLLEQFF
DNA: TGTGCCAGCAGCTCCTGGGACTTACTTGAGCAGTTCTTC

J: TRBJ2-1
D: TRBD1
V: TRBV6-5
size: -
CDR3: CASRATGGSYNEQFF
DNA: TGTGCCAGCAGGGCGACAGGGGGCTCCTACAATGAGCAGTTCTTC

J: TRBJ2-7
D: TRBD2
V: TRBV5-4
size: -
CDR3: CATNQRGAHEQYF
DNA: TGTGCCACCAATCAGCGGGGGGCCCACGAGCAGTACTTC

J: TRBJ2-5
D: -
V: TRBV25-1
size: -
CDR3: CASSELDRGSQGTQYF
DNA: TGTGCCAGCAGTGAACTCGACCGCGGCTCCCAAGGGACCCAGTACTTC

J: TRBJ2-3
D: TRBD2
V: TRBV4-3
size: -
CDR3: CASSQDSGGGQHF
DNA: TGCGCCAGCAGCCAAGACTCTGGCGGGGGGCAACATTTT

J: TRBJ2-5
D: -
V: TRBV7-9
size: -
CDR3: CASSPWWGGPGETQYF
DNA: TGTGCCAGCAGCCCCTGGTGGGGGGGGCCGGGTGAGACCCAGTACTTC

J: TRBJ2-7
D: TRBD1
V: TRBV11-3
size: -
CDR3: CASKGQGDEQYF
DNA: TGTGCCAGCAAGGGACAGGGCGACGAGCAGTACTTC

J: TRBJ1-5
D: TRBD1
V: TRBV5-1
size: -
CDR3: CASSLGQGNNQPQHF
DNA: TGCGCCAGCAGCTTGGGACAGGGGAATAATCAGCCCCAGCATTTT

J: TRBJ2-7
D: -
V: TRBV11-2
size: few
CDR3: CASSPRGGGPNEQYF
DNA: TGTGCCAGCAGCCCGAGGGGGGGAGGGCCTAACGAGCAGTACTTC

J: TRBJ2-4
D: -
V: TRBV27
size: -
CDR3: CASSTTGRGAKNIQYF
DNA: TGTGCCAGCAGTACAACAGGGAGAGGGGCCAAAAACATTCAGTACTTC

J: TRBJ2-3
D: TRBD2
V: TRBV2
size: -
CDR3: CASSRLAGGPDTQYF
DNA: TGTGCCAGCAGTCGACTAGCGGGAGGACCAGATACGCAGTATTTT

J: TRBJ1-1
D: -
V: TRBV14
size: -
CDR3: CASSRYRALNTEAFF
DNA: TGTGCCAGCAGCCGATACAGGGCTCTTAACACTGAAGCTTTCTTT

J: TRBJ2-7
D: TRBD1
V: TRBV19
size: -
CDR3: CASSINRGYEQYF
DNA: TGTGCCAGTAGTATCAACAGGGGTTACGAGCAGTACTTC

J: TRBJ2-5
D: -
V: TRBV5-6
size: -
CDR3: CASSPPVSQTQYF
DNA: TGTGCCAGCAGCCCTCCGGTGAGTCAGACCCAGTACTTC

J: TRBJ2-2
D: -
V: TRBV9
size: -
CDR3: CASSVEAWNTGELFF
DNA: TGTGCCAGCAGCGTAGAAGCGTGGAACACCGGGGAGCTGTTTTTT

J: TRBJ1-3
D: -
V: TRBV14
size: -
CDR3: CASSQVPRFGGNTIYF
DNA: TGTGCCAGCAGCCAAGTACCGAGGTTCGGTGGAAACACCATATATTTT

J: TRBJ2-6
D: TRBD1
V: TRBV18
size: -
CDR3: CASSPLPGQGSSGANVLTF
DNA: TGTGCCAGCTCACCACTCCCGGGACAGGGTTCATCCGGGGCCAACGTTCTGACTTTC

J: TRBJ1-2
D: TRBD1
V: TRBV5-1
size: few
CDR3: CASSPVEGALGYTF
DNA: TGCGCCAGCAGCCCCGTGGAGGGGGCGCTAGGCTACACCTTC

J: TRBJ1-1
D: -
V: TRBV19
size: -
CDR3: CASSPVGGNTEAFF
DNA: TGTGCCAGTAGTCCCGTGGGGGGGAACACTGAAGCTTTCTTT

J: TRBJ1-6
D: TRBD1
V: TRBV6-1
size: -
CDR3: CASSERSAGGNSPLHF
DNA: TGTGCCAGCAGTGAAAGGTCGGCAGGGGGCAATTCACCCCTCCACTTT

J: TRBJ1-1
D: -
V: TRBV19
size: -
CDR3: CASSPPGTRNTEAFF
DNA: TGTGCCAGTAGTCCCCCCGGGACTAGGAACACTGAAGCTTTCTTT

J: TRBJ2-3
D: -
V: TRBV5-6
size: -
CDR3: CASSWAGAGSTDTQYF
DNA: TGTGCCAGCAGCTGGGCCGGGGCGGGGAGCACAGATACGCAGTATTTT

J: TRBJ2-7
D: -
V: TRBV19
size: -
CDR3: CASSISALLSYEQYF
DNA: TGTGCCAGTAGTATTTCTGCCCTACTTTCCTACGAGCAGTACTTC

J: TRBJ2-4
D: -
V: TRBV28
size: -
CDR3: CASSLAGPGAKNIQYF
DNA: TGTGCCAGCAGTTTAGCCGGTCCCGGGGCCAAAAACATTCAGTACTTC

J: TRBJ1-2
D: TRBD1
V: TRBV15
size: -
CDR3: CATSSGQGADYGYTF
DNA: TGTGCCACCAGCAGTGGGCAGGGGGCTGACTATGGCTACACCTTC

J: TRBJ2-6
D: -
V: TRBV7-9
size: once
CDR3: CASSLGQGLSGANVLTF
DNA: TGTGCCAGCAGCTTGGGCCAGGGGTTAAGTGGGGCCAACGTCCTGACTTTC

J: TRBJ2-7
D: -
V: TRBV7-8
size: -
CDR3: CASSPRTQASSYEQYF
DNA: TGTGCCAGCAGTCCACGTACTCAGGCGAGCTCCTACGAGCAGTACTTC

J: TRBJ2-1
D: TRBD2
V: TRBV10-3
size: -
CDR3: CAISESTSGNEQFF
DNA: TGTGCCATCAGTGAGTCGACTAGCGGCAATGAGCAGTTCTTC

J: TRBJ2-1
D: -
V: TRBV4-1
size: -
CDR3: CASSQVGQGYKQFF
DNA: TGCGCCAGCAGCCAAGTCGGCCAGGGATACAAGCAGTTCTTC

J: TRBJ2-4
D: TRBD2
V: TRBV28
size: -
CDR3: CASSFSLGDYQAKNIQYF
DNA: TGTGCCAGCAGTTTCTCCCTGGGGGACTACCAGGCCAAAAACATTCAGTACTTC

J: TRBJ1-5
D: TRBD1
V: TRBV19
size: -
CDR3: CASSPGQGGQPQHF
DNA: TGTGCCAGTAGTCCAGGACAGGGAGGTCAGCCCCAGCATTTT

J: TRBJ2-1
D: TRBD2
V: TRBV7-8
size: -
CDR3: CASSLDWREGRQFF
DNA: TGTGCCAGCAGCTTAGATTGGCGGGAGGGTAGGCAGTTCTTC

J: TRBJ2-2
D: -
V: TRBV7-3
size: -
CDR3: CASMPNHGGNTGELFF
DNA: TGTGCCAGCATGCCAAACCACGGGGGGAACACCGGGGAGCTGTTTTTT

J: TRBJ2-5
D: TRBD2
V: TRBV7-6
size: -
CDR3: CASSPGRGETQYF
DNA: TGTGCCAGCAGCCCCGGGAGGGGAGAGACCCAGTACTTC

J: TRBJ1-6
D: -
V: TRBV19
size: -
CDR3: CASSPEGQRYSPLHF
DNA: TGTGCCAGTAGTCCCGAAGGACAGCGTTATTCACCCCTCCACTTT